One and the same sample provided the 3 T cell receptor beta chains below, sequenced in a study of siplizumab effects on memory and regulatory T cells. Generated by immunoSEQ multiplex PCR, the TCRdb table keeps only in-frame clones and is missing some. The sample lists about 100,000 clones; more than 85% were seen once. The sample taken for sequencing was CD4+ T cells sorted from blood. The receptors were sampled from a human donor in good health.

The chain recombines TRBV18 with TRBJ2-3; D is unresolved. V was clipped by 3 bases and J by 2 bases, with 12 bases between them. The CDR3 contains 15 residues. Germline values: CDR1 KGHSH, CDR2 LQKENI. The CDR3: CASSPTLQDTDTQYF. As DNA, the CDR3 is TGTGCCAGCTCACCGACGCTACAAGACACAGATACGCAGTATTTT.

V and J are TRBV5-5 and TRBJ1-2, with D unclear. V lost 6 bases to trimming and J lost 0 bases, with 15 bases between them. The V gene's germline CDR1 is SGHKS and CDR2 YYEKEE (reference sequence). The CDR3 is 15 residues long. CDR3 region: CASTPKEGSNYGYTF. CDR3 nucleotides: TGTGCCAGCACCCCAAAAGAGGGATCTAACTATGGCTACACCTTC. The full variable domain, in which reference TRBV5-5 and TRBJ1-2 provide the parts outside the CDR3, is DAGVTQSPTHLIKTRGQQVTLRCSPISGHKSVSWYQQVLGQGPQFIFQYYEKEERGRGNFPDRFSARQFPNYSSELNVNALLLGDSALYLCASTPKEGSNYGYTFGSGTRLTVV.

This clone was counted a single time. The chain uses TRBV5-1 and TRBJ2-2, with D uncertain. Germline CDR1 is SGHRS and CDR2 is YFSETQ. This CDR3 comprises 13 residues. V gave up 1 base and J gave up 5 bases, with 6 bases separating them. CDR3 loop: CASSLTETGELFF. CDR3 DNA sequence: TGCGCCAGCAGCTTGACAGAGACCGGGGAGCTGTTTTTT.